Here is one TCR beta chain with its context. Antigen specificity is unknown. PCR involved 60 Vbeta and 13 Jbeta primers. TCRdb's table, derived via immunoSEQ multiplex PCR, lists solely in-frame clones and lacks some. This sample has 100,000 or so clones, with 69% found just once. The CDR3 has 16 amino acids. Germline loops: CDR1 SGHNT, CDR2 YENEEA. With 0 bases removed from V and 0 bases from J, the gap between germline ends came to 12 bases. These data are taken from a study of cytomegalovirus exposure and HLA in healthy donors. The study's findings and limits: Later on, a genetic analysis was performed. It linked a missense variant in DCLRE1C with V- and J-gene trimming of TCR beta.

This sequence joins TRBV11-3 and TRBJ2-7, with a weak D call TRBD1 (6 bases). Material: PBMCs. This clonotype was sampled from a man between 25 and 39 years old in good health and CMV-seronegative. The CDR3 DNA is TGTGCCAGCAGCTTAGATCTTACAGGGAGCTCCTACGAGCAGTACTTC. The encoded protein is CASSLDLTGSSYEQYF.